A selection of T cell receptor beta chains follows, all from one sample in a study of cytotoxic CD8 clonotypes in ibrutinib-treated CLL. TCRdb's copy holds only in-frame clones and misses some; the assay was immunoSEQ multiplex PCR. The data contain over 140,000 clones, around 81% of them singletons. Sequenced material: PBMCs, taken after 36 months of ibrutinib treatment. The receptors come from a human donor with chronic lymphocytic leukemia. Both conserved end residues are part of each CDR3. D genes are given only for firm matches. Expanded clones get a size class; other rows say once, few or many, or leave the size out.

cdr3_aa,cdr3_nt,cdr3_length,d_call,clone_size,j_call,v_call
CASSLGTYNEQFF,TGCGCCAGCAGCTTGGGGACCTACAATGAGCAGTTCTTC,13,NA,NA,TRBJ2-1,TRBV5-1
CAWSDRGRGELFF,TGTGCCTGGAGTGATAGGGGCAGAGGGGAGCTGTTTTTT,13,NA,NA,TRBJ2-2,TRBV30
CSVGPLMGSDTQYF,TGCAGCGTTGGACCTTTAATGGGGTCAGATACGCAGTATTTT,14,NA,NA,TRBJ2-3,TRBV29-1
CASSWTGGTDSPLHF,TGTGCCAGCAGTTGGACAGGGGGCACGGATTCACCCCTCCACTTT,15,TRBD1,NA,TRBJ1-6,TRBV27
CASSAQGAANYGYTF,TGTGCCAGCAGCGCCCAGGGGGCCGCTAACTATGGCTACACCTTC,15,TRBD1,few,TRBJ1-2,TRBV7-9
CASSFFGEVYTF,TGCGCCAGCAGCTTTTTTGGCGAGGTCTACACCTTC,12,NA,NA,TRBJ1-2,TRBV5-1
CASSQRMGLAYNEQFF,TGTGCCAGCAGCCAACGAATGGGACTAGCCTACAATGAGCAGTTCTTC,16,TRBD2,once,TRBJ2-1,TRBV7-9
CASRRTGLNTEAFF,TGCGCCAGCAGGCGGACAGGGTTGAACACTGAAGCTTTCTTT,14,TRBD1,NA,TRBJ1-1,TRBV4-1
CASSRISGSINEQYF,TGTGCCAGCAGCCGTATAAGCGGGAGCATCAACGAGCAGTACTTC,15,TRBD2,NA,TRBJ2-7,TRBV6-5
CASSLSSGGYEQYF,TGTGCCAGCAGTTTATCGTCAGGGGGCTACGAGCAGTACTTC,14,TRBD1,NA,TRBJ2-7,TRBV27
CASSPQDTQYF,TGTGCCAGCTCACCTCAAGATACGCAGTATTTT,11,NA,NA,TRBJ2-3,TRBV18
CASSPRWGASGTDTQYF,TGTGCCAGCAGTCCCCGTTGGGGGGCATCTGGCACAGATACGCAGTATTTT,17,NA,NA,TRBJ2-3,TRBV27
CASSLAGVNYGYTF,TGTGCCAGCAGCTTAGCAGGGGTCAACTATGGCTACACCTTC,14,NA,NA,TRBJ1-2,TRBV13
CASSYRTGTMNTEAFF,TGTGCCAGCAGTTACAGGACAGGGACAATGAACACTGAAGCTTTCTTT,16,TRBD1,few,TRBJ1-1,TRBV6-5
CASSLGTGLQPQHF,TGTGCCAGCTCATTGGGGACAGGGTTACAGCCCCAGCATTTT,14,TRBD1,few,TRBJ1-5,TRBV18
CASIPGGAYNEQFF,TGTGCCAGCATCCCAGGGGGCGCCTACAATGAGCAGTTCTTC,14,TRBD1,few,TRBJ2-1,TRBV2
CATSRDLGATAFF,TGTGCCACCAGCAGAGATCTAGGAGCTACCGCCTTTTTT,13,NA,once,TRBJ1-5,TRBV15
CASSWPGRLASYEQYF,TGTGCCAGCAGTTGGCCCGGGAGACTAGCCTCCTACGAGCAGTACTTC,16,TRBD2,few,TRBJ2-7,TRBV7-2
CASRSNGRYGYTF,TGTGCCAGCAGGAGTAACGGACGTTATGGCTACACCTTC,13,NA,NA,TRBJ1-2,TRBV6-4
CATRRGREKLFF,TGTGCCACCCGCAGGGGGCGCGAAAAACTGTTTTTT,12,TRBD1,NA,TRBJ1-4,TRBV5-6
CASSLGSGNEQFF,TGTGCCAGCAGTTTAGGGTCTGGCAATGAGCAGTTCTTC,13,NA,NA,TRBJ2-1,TRBV27
CASRRDRAGEAFF,TGTGCCAGCAGACGGGACAGGGCGGGTGAAGCTTTCTTT,13,TRBD1,NA,TRBJ1-1,TRBV2
CASHLLGLSNQPQHF,TGTGCCAGCCACTTGCTAGGCCTTAGCAATCAGCCCCAGCATTTT,15,NA,NA,TRBJ1-5,TRBV6-1
CASSIDGGYYGYTF,TGTGCCAGCAGTATTGACGGGGGGTACTATGGCTACACCTTC,14,NA,NA,TRBJ1-2,TRBV28
CARITEAFF,TGTGCCAGAATCACTGAAGCTTTCTTT,9,NA,NA,TRBJ1-1,TRBV9
CASSLVGTNNEQFF,TGTGCCAGCAGCTTAGTCGGGACTAACAATGAGCAGTTCTTC,14,TRBD2,NA,TRBJ2-1,TRBV7-9
CASSLSGNTGELFF,TGTGCCAGCAGCTTAAGCGGAAACACCGGGGAGCTGTTTTTT,14,NA,NA,TRBJ2-2,TRBV7-7
CASSENYGYTF,TGTGCCAGCAGTGAAAACTATGGCTACACCTTC,11,NA,NA,TRBJ1-2,TRBV25-1
CASSLWQGVNQPQHF,TGTGCCAGCAGTTTATGGCAGGGGGTTAATCAGCCCCAGCATTTT,15,TRBD1,NA,TRBJ1-5,TRBV28
CAISAGTGVSQPQHF,TGTGCCATCAGTGCCGGGACAGGGGTTAGTCAGCCCCAGCATTTT,15,TRBD1,NA,TRBJ1-5,TRBV10-3
CASRKETDGFEKLFF,TGCGCCAGTAGAAAGGAAACCGACGGTTTTGAAAAACTGTTTTTT,15,NA,NA,TRBJ1-4,TRBV5-1
CASSEMGFEGYTF,TGTGCCAGCAGTGAAATGGGGTTCGAGGGCTACACCTTC,13,NA,few,TRBJ1-2,TRBV2
CASSLDSNQPQHF,TGCGCCAGCAGCTTGGATAGCAATCAGCCCCAGCATTTT,13,NA,NA,TRBJ1-5,TRBV5-1
CASSPEGQDTQYF,TGCGCCAGCAGCCCTGAGGGACAAGATACGCAGTATTTT,13,NA,NA,TRBJ2-3,TRBV5-1
CASSPPGLANTEAFF,TGTGCCAGCTCACCACCGGGACTCGCGAACACTGAAGCTTTCTTT,15,NA,few,TRBJ1-1,TRBV18
CASSVRTGNTGELFF,TGTGCCAGCAGCGTCCGGACAGGGAACACCGGGGAGCTGTTTTTT,15,TRBD1,NA,TRBJ2-2,TRBV11-2
CASSTRDRGIRGQYF,TGTGCCAGCAGTACACGGGACAGGGGAATTCGGGGGCAGTACTTC,15,TRBD1,NA,TRBJ2-7,TRBV6-5
CASSNAGRTTDTQYF,TGTGCCAGCAGTAATGCGGGGCGGACCACAGATACGCAGTATTTT,15,NA,NA,TRBJ2-3,TRBV5-4
CAISGDNQPQHF,TGTGCCATCAGCGGGGACAATCAGCCCCAGCATTTT,12,NA,NA,TRBJ1-5,TRBV10-3
CSVPTSRNEQFF,TGCAGCGTTCCGACTAGCAGGAATGAGCAGTTCTTC,12,TRBD2,NA,TRBJ2-1,TRBV29-1
CASSTSSGMNTEAFF,TGTGCCAGCAGTACCTCATCGGGGATGAACACTGAAGCTTTCTTT,15,NA,NA,TRBJ1-1,TRBV2
CAIGPRKANTEAFF,TGTGCCATCGGCCCCAGGAAGGCGAACACTGAAGCTTTCTTT,14,NA,NA,TRBJ1-1,TRBV10-3
CASSIVAGDTGELFF,TGTGCCAGTAGTATAGTGGCAGGGGACACCGGGGAGCTGTTTTTT,15,NA,NA,TRBJ2-2,TRBV19
CASSHEQGIGEKLFF,TGTGCCAGCAGCCATGAACAGGGGATCGGTGAAAAACTGTTTTTT,15,TRBD1,few,TRBJ1-4,TRBV4-2
CASSQDSPGTEAFF,TGTGCCAGCAGCCAAGATTCCCCTGGGACTGAAGCTTTCTTT,14,NA,NA,TRBJ1-1,TRBV4-2
CASQGWGTEAFF,TGTGCCAGCCAGGGTTGGGGCACTGAAGCTTTCTTT,12,NA,NA,TRBJ1-1,TRBV27
CASSLGQGWEKLFF,TGCGCCAGCAGCTTGGGTCAGGGTTGGGAAAAACTGTTTTTT,14,NA,NA,TRBJ1-4,TRBV5-1
CASSPWASSEQYF,TGTGCCAGCAGCCCCTGGGCTAGCTCCGAGCAGTACTTC,13,NA,NA,TRBJ2-7,TRBV28
CASSPTWRGAKEFF,TGCGCCAGCAGCCCAACTTGGCGGGGGGCGAAGGAGTTCTTC,14,TRBD2,NA,TRBJ2-1,TRBV5-1
CASSFSGLTDTQYF,TGTGCCAGCAGTTTTTCTGGGCTAACAGATACGCAGTATTTT,14,NA,NA,TRBJ2-3,TRBV28
CASSLAGTGGREKLFF,TGCGCCAGCAGCTTGGCCGGGACAGGGGGTCGGGAAAAACTGTTTTTT,16,TRBD1,NA,TRBJ1-4,TRBV5-1
CASSTTSPTVEKLFF,TGTGCCAGTAGTACAACCTCTCCGACAGTTGAAAAACTGTTTTTT,15,NA,NA,TRBJ1-4,TRBV19
CASSLPGLAGAFGELFF,TGTGCCAGCAGCCTGCCGGGACTAGCGGGAGCGTTCGGGGAGCTGTTTTTT,17,TRBD2,NA,TRBJ2-2,TRBV14
CASSQDRGYEQYF,TGTGCCAGCAGCCAAGATAGGGGTTACGAGCAGTACTTC,13,NA,NA,TRBJ2-7,TRBV4-2
CAWSVDGYTDTQYF,TGTGCCTGGAGTGTTGACGGATACACAGATACGCAGTATTTT,14,NA,NA,TRBJ2-3,TRBV30